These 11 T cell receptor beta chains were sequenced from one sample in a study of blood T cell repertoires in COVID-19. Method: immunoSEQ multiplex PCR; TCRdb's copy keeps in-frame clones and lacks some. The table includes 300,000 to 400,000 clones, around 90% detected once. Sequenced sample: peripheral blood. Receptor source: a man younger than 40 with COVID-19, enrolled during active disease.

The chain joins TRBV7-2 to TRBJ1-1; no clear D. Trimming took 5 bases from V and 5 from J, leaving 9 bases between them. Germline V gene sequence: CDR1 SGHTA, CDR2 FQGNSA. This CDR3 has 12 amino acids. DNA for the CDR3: TGTGCCAGCAGCCTGGAGTGGACTGAAGCTTTCTTT. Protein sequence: CASSLEWTEAFF.

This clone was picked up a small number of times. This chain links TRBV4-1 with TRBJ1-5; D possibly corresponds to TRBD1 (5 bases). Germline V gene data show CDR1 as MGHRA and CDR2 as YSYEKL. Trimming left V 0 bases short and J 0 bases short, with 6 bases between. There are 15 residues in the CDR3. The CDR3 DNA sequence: TGCGCCAGCAGCCAAGAACAGGTTAGCAATCAGCCCCAGCATTTT. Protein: CASSQEQVSNQPQHF.

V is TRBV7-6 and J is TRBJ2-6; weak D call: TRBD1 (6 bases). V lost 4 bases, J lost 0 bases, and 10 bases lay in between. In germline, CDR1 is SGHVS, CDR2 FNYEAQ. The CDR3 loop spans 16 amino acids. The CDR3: CASSSWGPSGANVLTF. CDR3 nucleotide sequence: TGTGCCAGCAGCTCCTGGGGGCCCTCTGGGGCCAACGTCCTGACTTTC.

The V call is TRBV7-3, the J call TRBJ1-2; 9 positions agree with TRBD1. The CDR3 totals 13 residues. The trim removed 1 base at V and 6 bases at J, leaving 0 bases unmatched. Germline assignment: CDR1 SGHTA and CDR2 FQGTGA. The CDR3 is CASSLRQGDGYTF. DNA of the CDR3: TGTGCCAGCAGCTTAAGACAGGGGGATGGCTACACCTTC.

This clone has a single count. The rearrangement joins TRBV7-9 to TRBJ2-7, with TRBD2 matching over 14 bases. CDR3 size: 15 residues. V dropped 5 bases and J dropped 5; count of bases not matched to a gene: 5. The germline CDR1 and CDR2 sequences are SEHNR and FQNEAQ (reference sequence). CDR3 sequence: CASSRTSGRFDEQYF. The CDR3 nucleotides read TGTGCCAGCAGCCGGACTAGCGGGAGGTTCGACGAGCAGTACTTC.

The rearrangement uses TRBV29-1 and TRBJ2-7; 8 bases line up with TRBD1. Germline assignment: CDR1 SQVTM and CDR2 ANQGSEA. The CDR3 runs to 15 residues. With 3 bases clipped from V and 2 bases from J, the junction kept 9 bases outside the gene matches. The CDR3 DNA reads TGCAGCGTTGACGGCGCGGGGACAGGACCCTACGAGCAGTACTTC. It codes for CSVDGAGTGPYEQYF.

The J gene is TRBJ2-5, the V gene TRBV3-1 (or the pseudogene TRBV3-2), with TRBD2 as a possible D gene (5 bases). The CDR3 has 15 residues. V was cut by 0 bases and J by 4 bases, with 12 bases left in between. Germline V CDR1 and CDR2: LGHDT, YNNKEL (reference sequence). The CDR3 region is CASSQDPGWGETQYF. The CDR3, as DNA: TGTGCCAGCAGCCAAGACCCGGGGTGGGGAGAGACCCAGTACTTC.

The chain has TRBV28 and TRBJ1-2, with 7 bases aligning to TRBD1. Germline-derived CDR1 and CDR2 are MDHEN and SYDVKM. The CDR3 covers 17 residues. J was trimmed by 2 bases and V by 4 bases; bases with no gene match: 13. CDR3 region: CASSSTQGGSLNYGYTF. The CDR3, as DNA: TGTGCCAGCAGTTCCACTCAGGGGGGATCCCTCAACTATGGCTACACCTTC.

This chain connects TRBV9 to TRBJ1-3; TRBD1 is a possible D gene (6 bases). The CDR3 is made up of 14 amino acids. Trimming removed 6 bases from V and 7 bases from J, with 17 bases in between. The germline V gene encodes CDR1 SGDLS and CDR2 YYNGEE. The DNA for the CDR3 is TGTGCCAGCACCCTGGGACAAATTGCGAACACCATATATTTT. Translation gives CASTLGQIANTIYF.

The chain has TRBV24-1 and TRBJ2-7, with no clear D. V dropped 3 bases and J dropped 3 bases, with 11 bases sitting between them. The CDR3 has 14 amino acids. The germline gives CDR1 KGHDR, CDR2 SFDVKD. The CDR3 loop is CATSDPLTSYEQYF. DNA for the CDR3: TGTGCCACCAGTGATCCACTGACAAGCTACGAGCAGTACTTC.

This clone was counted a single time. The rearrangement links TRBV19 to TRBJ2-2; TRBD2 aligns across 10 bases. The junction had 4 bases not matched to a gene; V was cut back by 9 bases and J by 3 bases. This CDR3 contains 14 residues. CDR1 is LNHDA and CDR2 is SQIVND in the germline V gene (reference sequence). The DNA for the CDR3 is TGTGCCAGCAAAGGACTAGCGGACACCGGGGAGCTGTTTTTT. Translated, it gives CASKGLADTGELFF.